The 7 T cell receptor beta chains given below trace back to one sample, sequenced in a study of vaccination effects on CD4 cells after COVID-19. The antigens for these receptors are not known. ViraFEST used viral peptide pools to expand antigen-specific CD4+ T cells before sequencing. Cells that had been cultured for 10 days were the source of isolated CD4+ T cells. Vaccine recipients had no previous SARS-CoV-2 infection; their nucleocapsid antibodies were negative. Here immunoSEQ multiplex PCR was the method, and the copy in TCRdb shows in-frame clones only, minus some. This table holds 55,000 to 75,000 clones, approximately 76% found once. Sequenced material: CD4+ T cells from PBMCs cultured with HCoV-NL63 spike peptides, taken before COVID-19 vaccination. These TCRs come from a human donor who received a COVID-19 vaccine.

The V call is TRBV30, the J call TRBJ1-1; tentatively, D is TRBD1 (5 bases). CDR3 size: 13 residues. Germline CDR1 reads GTSNPN; CDR2 reads SVGIG (reference sequence). The V end was cut by 0 bases, the J end by 0 bases, with 5 bases between. The CDR3, as DNA: TGTGCCTGGAGTGTGACAGTGAACACTGAAGCTTTCTTT. Residues: CAWSVTVNTEAFF. The full variable domain, in which reference TRBV30 and TRBJ1-1 provide the parts outside the CDR3, is SQTIHQWPATLVQPVGSPLSLECTVEGTSNPNLYWYRQAAGRGLQLLFYSVGIGQISSEVPQNLSASRPQDRQFILSSKKLLLSDSGFYLCAWSVTVNTEAFFGQGTRLTVV.

The rearrangement links TRBV7-2 to TRBJ2-5, with 7 positions matching TRBD1. Germline V gene data show CDR1 as SGHTA and CDR2 as FQGNSA. V shed 5 bases, J shed 4 bases, and the junction held 7 bases outside the gene matches. The CDR3 totals 14 residues. The CDR3 reads CASSQSTGRETQYF. The CDR3 nucleotides read TGTGCCAGCAGCCAATCGACAGGGAGAGAGACCCAGTACTTC.

The J gene is TRBJ1-2, the V gene TRBV7-9, with a weak D call TRBD1 (6 bases). The CDR3 consists of 12 residues. CDR1 SEHNR and CDR2 FQNEAQ come from the germline V gene (reference sequence). V shed 7 bases and J shed 5 bases, with 11 bases lying between them. The CDR3, as DNA: TGTGCCAGCACGCCGGACAGTTATGGCTACACCTTC. Protein sequence: CASTPDSYGYTF.

This rearrangement joins TRBV6-5 to TRBJ1-2; possible D gene TRBD1, 5 bases. This CDR3 comprises 16 residues. Trimming took off 4 bases at V and 1 base at J, with 16 bases between the two ends. Germline loops: CDR1 MNHEY, CDR2 SVGAGI. In nucleotides, the CDR3 is TGTGCCAGCAGTTTAATGCCCGGCAGGGATAACTATGGCTACACCTTC. It translates to CASSLMPGRDNYGYTF.

The chain couples TRBV6-5 to TRBJ1-1; 7 bases are shared with TRBD1. CDR1 is MNHEY, CDR2 SVGAGI, per germline. The V and J ends lost 2 bases and 5 bases, in that order; junction bases with no gene match: 5. The CDR3 extends over 14 amino acids. CDR3 in DNA: TGTGCCAGCAGTTACGACAGGGCTCTGACTGAAGCTTTCTTT. Encoded protein: CASSYDRALTEAFF.

V usage is TRBV7-2 and J usage is TRBJ2-4; 7 nucleotides match TRBD2. This CDR3 spans 14 amino acids. The germline CDR1 and CDR2 sequences are SGHTA and FQGNSA. The V gene end was trimmed by 2 bases and the J gene end by 7 bases; junction bases not matched to a gene: 5. This CDR3 reads CASSLSREANIQYF. Written as DNA, the CDR3 is TGTGCCAGCAGCTTATCCCGGGAGGCGAACATTCAGTACTTC.

Here the CDR3 DNA reads TGTGCCAGCAGCCAAGGGCTAGACGCAGATACGCAGTATTTT. This sequence encodes CASSQGLDADTQYF. This chain uses TRBV3-1 (or the pseudogene TRBV3-2) with TRBJ2-3; no reliable D call. CDR1 and CDR2 from the germline V gene are LGHDT and YNNKEL (reference sequence). Trimming removed 1 base at V and 4 bases at J, with 9 bases between. The CDR3 totals 14 residues.